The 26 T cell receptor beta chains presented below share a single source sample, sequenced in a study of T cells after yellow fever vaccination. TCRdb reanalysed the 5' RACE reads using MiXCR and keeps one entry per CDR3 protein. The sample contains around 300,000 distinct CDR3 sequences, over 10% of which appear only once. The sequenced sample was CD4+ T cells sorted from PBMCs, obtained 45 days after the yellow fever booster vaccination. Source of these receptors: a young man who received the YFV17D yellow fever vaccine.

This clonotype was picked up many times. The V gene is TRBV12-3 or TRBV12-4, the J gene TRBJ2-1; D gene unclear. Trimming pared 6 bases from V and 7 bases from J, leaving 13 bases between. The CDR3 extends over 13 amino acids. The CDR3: CASREPQENEQFF. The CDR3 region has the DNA TGTGCCAGCAGAGAACCCCAGGAGAATGAGCAGTTCTTC.

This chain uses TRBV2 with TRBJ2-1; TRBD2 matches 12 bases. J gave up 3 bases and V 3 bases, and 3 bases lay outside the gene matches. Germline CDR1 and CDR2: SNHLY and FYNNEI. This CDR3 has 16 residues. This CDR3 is CASSDGTSGYYNEQFF. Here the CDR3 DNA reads TGTGCCAGCAGTGATGGGACTAGCGGGTACTACAATGAGCAGTTCTTC.

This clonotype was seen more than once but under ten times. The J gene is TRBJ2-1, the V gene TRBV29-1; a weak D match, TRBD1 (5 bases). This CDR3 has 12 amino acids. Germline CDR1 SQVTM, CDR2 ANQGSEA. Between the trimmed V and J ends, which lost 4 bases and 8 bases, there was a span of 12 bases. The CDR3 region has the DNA TGCAGCGTTGCGCACAGGTCGGATGAGCAGTTCTTC. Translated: CSVAHRSDEQFF.

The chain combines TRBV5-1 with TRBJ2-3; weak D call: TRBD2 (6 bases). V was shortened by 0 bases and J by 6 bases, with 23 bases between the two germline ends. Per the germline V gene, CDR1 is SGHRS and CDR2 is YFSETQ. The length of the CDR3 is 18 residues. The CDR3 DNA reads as TGCGCCAGCAGCTTGGGGGGACTTAGAGGGAGCTCCGCGGATACGCAGTATTTT. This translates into CASSLGGLRGSSADTQYF. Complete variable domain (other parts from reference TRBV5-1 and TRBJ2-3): KAGVTQTPRYLIKTRGQQVTLSCSPISGHRSVSWYQQTPGQGLQFLFEYFSETQRNKGNFPGRFSGRQFSNSRSEMNVSTLELGDSALYLCASSLGGLRGSSADTQYFGPGTRLTVL.

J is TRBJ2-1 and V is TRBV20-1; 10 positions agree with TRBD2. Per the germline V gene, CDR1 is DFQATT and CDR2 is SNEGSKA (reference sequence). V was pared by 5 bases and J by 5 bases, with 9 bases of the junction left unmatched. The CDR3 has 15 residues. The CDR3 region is CSAGVSSGSHNEQFF. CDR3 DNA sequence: TGCAGTGCTGGGGTCTCTAGCGGGAGTCACAATGAGCAGTTCTTC.

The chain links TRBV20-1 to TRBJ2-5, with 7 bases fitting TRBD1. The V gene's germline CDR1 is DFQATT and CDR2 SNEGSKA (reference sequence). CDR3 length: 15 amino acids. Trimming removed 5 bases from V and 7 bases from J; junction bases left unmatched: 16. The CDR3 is CSAPLRIQGSGTQYF. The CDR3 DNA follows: TGCAGTGCTCCACTTCGGATACAGGGGTCGGGGACCCAGTACTTC.

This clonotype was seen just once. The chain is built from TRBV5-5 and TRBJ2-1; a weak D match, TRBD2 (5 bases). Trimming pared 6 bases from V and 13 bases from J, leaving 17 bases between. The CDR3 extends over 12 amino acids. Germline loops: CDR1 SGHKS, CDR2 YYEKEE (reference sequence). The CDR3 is CASTTDEGSQFF. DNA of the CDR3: TGTGCCAGCACGACGGACGAGGGATCCCAGTTCTTC.

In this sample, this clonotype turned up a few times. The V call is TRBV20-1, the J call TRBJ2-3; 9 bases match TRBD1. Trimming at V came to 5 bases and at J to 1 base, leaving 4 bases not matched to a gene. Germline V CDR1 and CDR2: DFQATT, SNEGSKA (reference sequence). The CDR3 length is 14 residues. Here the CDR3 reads CSAYRDRGTDTQYF. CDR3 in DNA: TGCAGTGCTTACCGGGACAGGGGCACAGATACGCAGTATTTT.

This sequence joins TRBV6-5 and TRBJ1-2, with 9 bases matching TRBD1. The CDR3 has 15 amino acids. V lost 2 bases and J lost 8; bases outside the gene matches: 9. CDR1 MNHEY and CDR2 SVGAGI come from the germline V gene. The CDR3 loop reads CASSYPTGQGGGYTF. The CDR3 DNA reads TGTGCCAGCAGTTACCCTACGGGACAGGGCGGAGGCTACACCTTC.

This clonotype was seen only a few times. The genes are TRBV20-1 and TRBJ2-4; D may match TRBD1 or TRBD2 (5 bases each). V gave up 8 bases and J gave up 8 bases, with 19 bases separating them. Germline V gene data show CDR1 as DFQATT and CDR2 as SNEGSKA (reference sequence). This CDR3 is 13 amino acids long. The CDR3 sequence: CSSTLGMGDIQYF. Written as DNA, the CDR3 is TGCAGTTCTACCCTCGGGATGGGGGACATTCAGTACTTC.

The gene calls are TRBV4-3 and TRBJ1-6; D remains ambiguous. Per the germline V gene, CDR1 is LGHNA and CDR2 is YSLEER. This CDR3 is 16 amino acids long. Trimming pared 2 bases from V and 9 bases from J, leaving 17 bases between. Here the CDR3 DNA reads TGCGCCAGCAGCCAAAAAGCCAACCTATACGGTTCACCCCTCCACTTT. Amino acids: CASSQKANLYGSPLHF.

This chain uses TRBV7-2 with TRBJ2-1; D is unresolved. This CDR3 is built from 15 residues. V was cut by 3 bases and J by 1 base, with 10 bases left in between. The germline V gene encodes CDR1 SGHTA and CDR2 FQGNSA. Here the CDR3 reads CASSFAGLSYNEQFF. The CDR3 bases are TGTGCCAGCAGCTTTGCTGGGTTATCCTACAATGAGCAGTTCTTC.

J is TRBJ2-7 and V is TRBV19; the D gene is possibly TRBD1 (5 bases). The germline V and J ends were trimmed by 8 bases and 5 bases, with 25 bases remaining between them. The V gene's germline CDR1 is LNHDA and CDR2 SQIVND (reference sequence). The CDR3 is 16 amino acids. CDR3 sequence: CASAKGNQGSLDEQYF. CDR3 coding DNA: TGTGCCAGTGCAAAGGGAAATCAGGGAAGTTTGGACGAGCAGTACTTC.

CDR3 region: CASSWGTGVVTQYF. In DNA form, the CDR3 reads TGTGCCAGCAGCTGGGGGACAGGGGTGGTGACCCAGTACTTC. The genes are TRBV7-8 and TRBJ2-5; 10 nucleotides align to TRBD1. The germline V gene encodes CDR1 SGHVS and CDR2 FQNEAQ. V dropped 4 bases and J dropped 7; count of bases not matched to a gene: 6. This CDR3 contains 14 residues.

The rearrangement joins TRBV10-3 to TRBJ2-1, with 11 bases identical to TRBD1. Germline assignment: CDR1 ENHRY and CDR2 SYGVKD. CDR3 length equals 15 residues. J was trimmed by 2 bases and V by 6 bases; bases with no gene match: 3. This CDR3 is CAISQGQGAYNEQFF. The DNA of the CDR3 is TGTGCCATCAGCCAGGGACAGGGGGCCTACAATGAGCAGTTCTTC.

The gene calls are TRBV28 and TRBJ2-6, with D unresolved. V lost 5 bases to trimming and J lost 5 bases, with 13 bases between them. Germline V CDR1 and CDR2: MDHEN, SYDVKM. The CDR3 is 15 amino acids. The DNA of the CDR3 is TGTGCCAGCAGTGTCTTGGACCCGCGGGCCAACGTCCTGACTTTC. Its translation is CASSVLDPRANVLTF.

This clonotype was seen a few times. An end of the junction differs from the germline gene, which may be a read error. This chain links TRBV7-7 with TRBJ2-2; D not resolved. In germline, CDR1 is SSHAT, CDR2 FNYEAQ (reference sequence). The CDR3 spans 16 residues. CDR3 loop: CASSPFSQPNTGELFF. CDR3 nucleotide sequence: TGTGCTAGCAGCCCTTTCTCCCAGCCGAACACCGGGGAGCTGTTTTTT. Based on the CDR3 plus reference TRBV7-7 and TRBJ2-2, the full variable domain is GAGVSQSPRYKVTKRGQDVTLRCDPISSHATLYWYQQALGQGPEFLTYFNYEAQPDKSGLPSDRFSAERPEGSISTLTIQRTEQRDSAMYRCASSPFSQPNTGELFFGEGSRLTVL.

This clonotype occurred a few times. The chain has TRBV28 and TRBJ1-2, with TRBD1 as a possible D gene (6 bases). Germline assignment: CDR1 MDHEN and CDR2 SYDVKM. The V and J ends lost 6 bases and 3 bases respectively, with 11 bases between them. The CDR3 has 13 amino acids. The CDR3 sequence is CASSRGRDYGYTF. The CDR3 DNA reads TGTGCCAGCAGCAGGGGCAGGGACTATGGCTACACCTTC.

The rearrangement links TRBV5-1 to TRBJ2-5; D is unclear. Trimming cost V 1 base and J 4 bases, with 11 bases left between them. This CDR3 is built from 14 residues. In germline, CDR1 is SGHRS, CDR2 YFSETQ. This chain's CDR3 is CASSLTSGGETQYF. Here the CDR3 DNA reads TGCGCCAGCAGCTTGACGTCGGGTGGAGAGACCCAGTACTTC. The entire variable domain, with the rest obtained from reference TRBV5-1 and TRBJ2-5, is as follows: KAGVTQTPRYLIKTRGQQVTLSCSPISGHRSVSWYQQTPGQGLQFLFEYFSETQRNKGNFPGRFSGRQFSNSRSEMNVSTLELGDSALYLCASSLTSGGETQYFGPGTRLLVL.

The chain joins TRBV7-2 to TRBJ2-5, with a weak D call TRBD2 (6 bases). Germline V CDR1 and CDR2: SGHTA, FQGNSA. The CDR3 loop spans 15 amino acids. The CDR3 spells CATSLMGGTQETQYF. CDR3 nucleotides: TGTGCTACCTCCCTCATGGGGGGAACCCAAGAGACCCAGTACTTC.

The CDR3 loop reads CASSTEFTGELFF. The CDR3 DNA reads TGCGCCAGCAGTACAGAATTCACCGGGGAGCTGTTTTTT. V and J are TRBV5-1 and TRBJ2-2; the D is unclear. The ends were cut back, 5 bases at V and 4 bases at J, with 9 bases in the middle. There are 13 residues in the CDR3. CDR1 and CDR2 (germline): SGHRS, YFSETQ.

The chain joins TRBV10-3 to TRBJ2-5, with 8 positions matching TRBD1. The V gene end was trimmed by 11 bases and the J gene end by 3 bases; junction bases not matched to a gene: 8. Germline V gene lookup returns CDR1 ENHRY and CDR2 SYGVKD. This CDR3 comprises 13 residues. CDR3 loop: CAATGDWEETQYF. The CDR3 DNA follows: TGTGCCGCGACAGGGGATTGGGAAGAGACCCAGTACTTC.

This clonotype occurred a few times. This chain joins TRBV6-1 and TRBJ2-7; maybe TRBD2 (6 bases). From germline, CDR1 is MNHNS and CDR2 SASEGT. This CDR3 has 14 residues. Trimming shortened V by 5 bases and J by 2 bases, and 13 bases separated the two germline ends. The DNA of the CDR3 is TGTGCCAGCAGTCGGGACTTCTCGGCCTACGAGCAGTACTTC. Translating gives CASSRDFSAYEQYF.

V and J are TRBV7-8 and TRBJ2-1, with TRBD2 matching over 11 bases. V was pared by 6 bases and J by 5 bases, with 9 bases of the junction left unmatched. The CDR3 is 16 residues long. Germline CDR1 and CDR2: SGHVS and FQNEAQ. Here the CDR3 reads CASRSTRLAGNNEQFF. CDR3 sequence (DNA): TGTGCCAGCAGATCAACTCGACTAGCGGGAAACAATGAGCAGTTCTTC.

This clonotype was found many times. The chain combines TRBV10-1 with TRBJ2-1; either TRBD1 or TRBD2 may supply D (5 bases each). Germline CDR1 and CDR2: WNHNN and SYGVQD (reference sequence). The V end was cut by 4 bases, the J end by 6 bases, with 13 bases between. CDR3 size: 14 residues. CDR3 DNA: TGCGCCAGCAGTGCTGGGACGAGGGGCAATGAGCAGTTCTTC. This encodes CASSAGTRGNEQFF.

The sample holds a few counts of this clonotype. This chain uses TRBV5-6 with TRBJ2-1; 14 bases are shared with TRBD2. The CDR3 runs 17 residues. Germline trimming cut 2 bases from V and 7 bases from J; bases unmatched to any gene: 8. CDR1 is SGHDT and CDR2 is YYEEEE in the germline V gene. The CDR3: CASSFTGTSGSRNEQFF. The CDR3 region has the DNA TGTGCCAGCAGCTTCACCGGGACTAGCGGGAGTCGAAATGAGCAGTTCTTC.